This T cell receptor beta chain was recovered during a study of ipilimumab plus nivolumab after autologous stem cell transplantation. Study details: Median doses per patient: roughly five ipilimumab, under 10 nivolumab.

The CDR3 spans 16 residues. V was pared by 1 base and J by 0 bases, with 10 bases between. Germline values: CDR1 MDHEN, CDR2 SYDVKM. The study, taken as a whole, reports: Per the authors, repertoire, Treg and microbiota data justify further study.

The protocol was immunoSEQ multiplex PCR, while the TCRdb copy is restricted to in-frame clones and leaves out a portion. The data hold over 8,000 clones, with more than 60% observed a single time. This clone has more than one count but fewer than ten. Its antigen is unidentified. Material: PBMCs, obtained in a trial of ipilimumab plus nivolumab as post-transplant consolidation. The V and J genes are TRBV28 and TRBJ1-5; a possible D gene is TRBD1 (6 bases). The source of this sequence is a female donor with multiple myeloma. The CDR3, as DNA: TGTGCCAGCAGTTTATCGTCAGGGGTTAGCAATCAGCCCCAGCATTTT. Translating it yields CASSLSSGVSNQPQHF.